This T cell receptor (beta chain) emerged from a study of cytotoxic CD8 clonotypes in ibrutinib-treated CLL. Study summary: There were about 12 relapsed/refractory patients and more than 14 treatment-naive patients, and roughly 18 were IGHV unmutated.

Concerning this clone itself: The antigen is unknown.

Study-level points and caveats: Elevated clonality accompanied ibrutinib response, with a return toward baseline values at progression.

Germline loops: CDR1 SGHRS, CDR2 YFSETQ. The CDR3 covers 14 residues. Trimming cost V 0 bases and J 0 bases, with 4 bases left between them. Assay used: immunoSEQ multiplex PCR; TCRdb lists only in-frame clones, some missing. The sample has roughly 150,000 clones, 81% seen once; the top ten hold approximately 2%. The V call is TRBV5-1, the J call TRBJ1-3; no firm D call. The material was PBMCs, obtained after 12 months of ibrutinib treatment. The clonotype was recovered from a human donor with chronic lymphocytic leukemia. The CDR3 nucleotides are TGCGCCAGCAGCTTGGCATCCTCTGGAAACACCATATATTTT. Its translation: CASSLASSGNTIYF. The full variable domain, with the rest looked up from reference TRBV5-1 and TRBJ1-3, is KAGVTQTPRYLIKTRGQQVTLSCSPISGHRSVSWYQQTPGQGLQFLFEYFSETQRNKGNFPGRFSGRQFSNSRSEMNVSTLELGDSALYLCASSLASSGNTIYFGEGSWLTVV.